This T cell receptor beta chain derives from a study of read filtering for tumor transcriptome and immune sequencing. Study observations and caveats: The CD138-negative fraction was mixed bone marrow immune cells, not pure T cells.

This clonotype was seen many times. Its matching antigen is unknown. The library was built from roughly 400 ng RNA with molecular barcoded adaptors for alpha/delta and beta/gamma chains. MiXCR, run by TCRdb on the reads, gives a single entry per CDR3 protein. This sample has 35,000 to 40,000 distinct CDR3 sequences; around 13% occur once, and the top ten carry more than 35%. J was trimmed by 8 bases and V by 4 bases; bases with no gene match: 17. The germline V gene encodes CDR1 SGHDN and CDR2 FVKESK. The CDR3 has 18 amino acids. The rearrangement joins TRBV14 to TRBJ2-1; 10 bases are a match to TRBD2. Sequenced material: a population of CD138-negative cells sorted from bone marrow. The sequence was obtained from a donor over 35 with multiple myeloma. CDR3 coding DNA: TGTGCCAGCAGCCTTACAGGGCAAGCGGGAGGGCCCTGGGATGAGCAGTTCTTC. Its protein is CASSLTGQAGGPWDEQFF.